These 12 T cell receptor beta chains share one sample of origin, sequenced in a study of blood T cell repertoires in COVID-19. The data were produced by immunoSEQ multiplex PCR, yet TCRdb's version contains in-frame clones alone and is incomplete. The sample lists about 210,000 clones, about 80% occurring once. Sequencing used peripheral blood. The receptors stem from a woman in her sixties with COVID-19, enrolled during active disease.

The chain has TRBV19 and TRBJ2-2, with 8 bases matching TRBD1. The CDR3 totals 17 residues. V lost 6 bases and J lost 4; bases outside the gene matches: 13. CDR1 and CDR2 from the germline V gene are LNHDA and SQIVND (reference sequence). Here the CDR3 reads CASRPRDRSTATGELFF. CDR3 coding DNA: TGTGCCAGTAGGCCCCGGGACAGGAGTACGGCCACCGGGGAGCTGTTTTTT.

The chain links TRBV4-1 to TRBJ1-1; TRBD1 is a possible D gene (5 bases). V was shortened by 3 bases and J by 1 base, with 9 bases between the two germline ends. CDR3 size: 14 residues. CDR1 is MGHRA and CDR2 is YSYEKL in the germline V gene. The CDR3: CASSHPGGNTEAFF. The CDR3 DNA reads as TGCGCCAGCAGCCATCCGGGGGGGAACACTGAAGCTTTCTTT.

The chain has TRBV28 and TRBJ1-1; possibly TRBD1 for D (6 bases). Germline V CDR1 and CDR2: MDHEN, SYDVKM. The ends were cut back, 7 bases at V and 2 bases at J, with 14 bases in the middle. The CDR3 is 14 amino acids. Here the CDR3 DNA reads TGTGCCAGCAAGGTGGGACATATCAACACTGAAGCTTTCTTT. Its protein is CASKVGHINTEAFF.

This chain links TRBV28 with TRBJ2-2; possible D gene TRBD2, 7 bases. V lost 2 bases and J 4 bases, leaving 20 bases between the germline ends. The CDR3 extends over 18 amino acids. Germline V gene lookup returns CDR1 MDHEN and CDR2 SYDVKM. CDR3 loop: CASSLRTGGLSFTGELFF. The CDR3, as DNA: TGTGCCAGCAGTTTACGAACGGGGGGCCTAAGTTTCACCGGGGAGCTGTTTTTT.

The V and J genes are TRBV15 and TRBJ2-6; D call uncertain. The CDR3 contains 15 residues. CDR1 LNHNV and CDR2 YYDKDF come from the germline V gene (reference sequence). The V end was cut by 0 bases, the J end by 1 base, with 4 bases between. CDR3 loop: CATSRDISGANVLTF. In DNA form, the CDR3 reads TGTGCCACCAGCAGAGATATATCTGGGGCCAACGTCCTGACTTTC.

The chain couples TRBV7-2 to TRBJ2-3; 7 bases fit TRBD2. The CDR3 runs 13 residues. V lost 1 base to trimming and J lost 8 bases; unmatched junction nucleotides: 3. CDR1 and CDR2 (germline): SGHTA, FQGNSA. The CDR3 here is CASSLGGTITQYF. In DNA, the CDR3 is TGTGCCAGCAGCTTAGGTGGGACTATTACGCAGTATTTT. The variable domain in full, completed from reference TRBV7-2 and TRBJ2-3, reads GAGVSQSPSNKVTEKGKDVELRCDPISGHTALYWYRQSLGQGLEFLIYFQGNSAPDKSGLPSDRFSAERTGGSVSTLTIQRTQQEDSAVYLCASSLGGTITQYFGPGTRLTVL.

This clone was seen only a few times. The chain carries TRBV25-1 and TRBJ2-5; the D gene is possibly TRBD2 (7 bases). The CDR3 is made up of 13 amino acids. The V gene's germline CDR1 is MGHDK and CDR2 SYGVNS. V was clipped by 8 bases and J by 2 bases, with 12 bases between them. The CDR3 nucleotides read TGTGCCAGCGGAGAGGGGGGGCAAGAGACCCAGTACTTC. Translated, it gives CASGEGGQETQYF.

The V call is TRBV25-1, the J call TRBJ2-1; 7 bases map to TRBD2. There are 15 residues in the CDR3. The J segment lost 0 bases and the V segment lost 7 bases, leaving 6 bases of the junction unmatched. Germline V CDR1 and CDR2: MGHDK, SYGVNS. The CDR3 DNA reads as TGTGCCAGCAAAGAAGCGGGAAACTCCTACAATGAGCAGTTCTTC. This encodes CASKEAGNSYNEQFF.

The CDR3 DNA reads TGTGCCAGCAGCCAATTTCAGGGGGCCCCGAACACTGAAGCTTTCTTT. It is translated as CASSQFQGAPNTEAFF. This chain uses TRBV4-2 with TRBJ1-1, with 8 bases lining up with TRBD1. Trimming removed 2 bases from V and 1 base from J; junction bases left unmatched: 6. Germline V gives CDR1 LGHNA, CDR2 YNFKEQ. This CDR3 region has 16 residues.

This clone was counted a single time. The V and J genes are TRBV6-5 and TRBJ1-2; a possible D gene is TRBD1 (6 bases). CDR3 length: 12 amino acids. Germline V gene data show CDR1 as MNHEY and CDR2 as SVGAGI. V was cut by 5 bases and J by 12 bases, with 16 bases left in between. CDR3 DNA sequence: TGTGCCAGCAGTCCTACAGGGCAGGGTAACACCTTC. It codes for CASSPTGQGNTF.

This chain links TRBV5-4 with TRBJ2-7; 7 nucleotides agree with TRBD1. J was trimmed by 0 bases and V by 4 bases; bases with no gene match: 10. The CDR3 consists of 16 residues. Germline values: CDR1 SGHNT, CDR2 YYREEE (reference sequence). CDR3 protein: CASSASQGHGSYEQYF. The CDR3 bases are TGTGCCAGCAGCGCCTCACAGGGGCATGGCTCCTACGAGCAGTACTTC.

The gene calls are TRBV6-6 and TRBJ1-2; D not certain. The CDR3 runs 16 residues. Trimming pared 5 bases from V and 2 bases from J, leaving 18 bases between. The germline V gene encodes CDR1 MNHNY and CDR2 SVGAGI (reference sequence). CDR3 in DNA: TGTGCCAGCAGTCCTACCGGACTAGGCTGGAACTATGGCTACACCTTC. Its translation is CASSPTGLGWNYGYTF.